Shown below are 25 T cell receptor beta chains from a single sample sequenced in a study of graft-versus-host responses after intestinal transplantation. Tissue processing of the graft released intraepithelial and lamina propria lymphocytes from it. Assay used: immunoSEQ multiplex PCR; TCRdb lists only in-frame clones, some missing. The sample has tens of thousands of clones; about 90% are singletons. The specimen was ileum tissue, collected about 28 weeks after intestinal transplant. The receptors shown here come from a human patient who received an intestinal transplant, so some T cells may come from the graft donor.

The DNA of the CDR3 is TGCGCCAGCAGCCAAGAAGGCAGGGACCAAGAGACCCAGTACTTC. Protein sequence: CASSQEGRDQETQYF. The chain employs TRBV4-1 and TRBJ2-5; D may be TRBD1 (5 bases). V lost 0 bases to trimming and J lost 0 bases, with 8 bases between them. From germline, CDR1 is MGHRA and CDR2 YSYEKL. This CDR3 comprises 15 residues.

The genes are TRBV28 and TRBJ2-1; D not certain. V was trimmed by 4 bases and J by 0 bases, leaving 10 bases between them. The germline gives CDR1 MDHEN, CDR2 SYDVKM. The CDR3 has 15 residues. CDR3 sequence: CASSSHARSYNEQFF. DNA of the CDR3: TGTGCCAGCAGTTCTCACGCCCGCTCCTACAATGAGCAGTTCTTC.

This chain links TRBV5-1 with TRBJ1-4; D is undetermined. The CDR3 contains 15 residues. CDR1 is SGHRS and CDR2 is YFSETQ in the germline V gene. V was shortened by 2 bases and J by 5 bases, with 13 bases between the two germline ends. In nucleotides, the CDR3 is TGCGCCAGCAGCTTTCGCGCAGATGGGAATGAAAAACTGTTTTTT. Protein sequence: CASSFRADGNEKLFF.

In this sample, this clone turned up once. The chain couples TRBV6-5 to TRBJ2-7; TRBD1 is a possible D gene (6 bases). V dropped 6 bases and J dropped 0 bases, with 15 bases sitting between them. The germline V gene encodes CDR1 MNHEY and CDR2 SVGAGI. The CDR3 length is 15 residues. In nucleotides, the CDR3 is TGTGCCAGCAGCCGCAGACAGGCCGGCTCCTACGAGCAGTACTTC. This encodes CASSRRQAGSYEQYF.

The rearrangement joins TRBV5-6 to TRBJ1-2; D perhaps matches TRBD1 (5 bases). This CDR3 region has 13 residues. Trimming cost V 2 bases and J 8 bases, with 13 bases left between them. Looked up from germline, CDR1 is SGHDT and CDR2 is YYEEEE. CDR3 region: CASSLGGAYGYTF. CDR3 nucleotide sequence: TGTGCCAGCAGCTTAGGAGGGGCCTACGGCTACACCTTC.

This clone has more than one count but fewer than ten. The chain combines TRBV11-2 with TRBJ1-2; 9 bases are shared with TRBD1. After removal of 5 bases from V and 2 bases from J, the junction contained 6 bases not matched to a gene. This CDR3 has 15 residues. Germline CDR1 reads SGHAT; CDR2 reads FQNNGV. The CDR3 protein is CASSRWDRVNYGYTF. For the CDR3, the DNA is TGTGCCAGCAGCCGTTGGGACAGGGTAAACTATGGCTACACCTTC.

The chain couples TRBV5-1 to TRBJ1-4; no clear D gene. Germline values: CDR1 SGHRS, CDR2 YFSETQ. This CDR3 region has 13 residues. V lost 2 bases and J 4 bases, leaving 6 bases between the germline ends. The DNA for the CDR3 is TGCGCCAGCAGCTTACAAAATAATGAAAAACTGTTTTTT. Translated, it gives CASSLQNNEKLFF. The entire variable domain, with the rest obtained from reference TRBV5-1 and TRBJ1-4, is as follows: KAGVTQTPRYLIKTRGQQVTLSCSPISGHRSVSWYQQTPGQGLQFLFEYFSETQRNKGNFPGRFSGRQFSNSRSEMNVSTLELGDSALYLCASSLQNNEKLFFGSGTQLSVL.

This clone was recorded a few times. CDR3 sequence: CASRGFRNTIYF. For the CDR3, the DNA is TGTGCCAGCAGAGGGTTCCGAAACACCATATATTTT. The chain recombines TRBV4-2 with TRBJ1-3; D not certain. Germline CDR1 LGHNA, CDR2 YNFKEQ. V was pared by 6 bases and J by 5 bases, with 8 bases between. The CDR3 consists of 12 residues.

This clone has a handful of counts. This chain connects TRBV28 to TRBJ2-7, with 11 bases fitting TRBD1. CDR3 length: 15 amino acids. Germline CDR1 reads MDHEN; CDR2 reads SYDVKM. V gave up 4 bases and J gave up 2 bases; unmatched junction bases: 4. As DNA, the CDR3 is TGTGCCAGCAGTTCACCGGGACAGGGGGCCTACGAGCAGTACTTC. Translation gives CASSSPGQGAYEQYF.

The J gene is TRBJ2-1, the V gene TRBV29-1, with TRBD2 identical over 11 bases. The germline V gene encodes CDR1 SQVTM and CDR2 ANQGSEA. CDR3 size: 13 residues. With 6 bases clipped from V and 2 bases from J, the junction kept 0 bases outside the gene matches. CDR3 region: CSVGLAAYNEQFF. The DNA of the CDR3 is TGCAGCGTGGGACTAGCGGCCTACAATGAGCAGTTCTTC.

This chain connects TRBV14 to TRBJ1-6; the match to TRBD1 covers 7 bases. This CDR3 spans 15 amino acids. Germline values: CDR1 SGHDN, CDR2 FVKESK. V was clipped by 3 bases and J by 7 bases; unmatched bases: 6. This chain's CDR3 is CASSHGTARNSPLHF. The CDR3 DNA is TGTGCCAGCAGCCATGGGACAGCTCGGAATTCACCCCTCCACTTT.

The J gene is TRBJ2-7, the V gene TRBV2; D remains ambiguous. The V gene's germline CDR1 is SNHLY and CDR2 FYNNEI. V shed 5 bases and J shed 3 bases, with 23 bases lying between them. The CDR3 loop spans 17 amino acids. The DNA for the CDR3 is TGTGCCAGCAGTCCCCCAGTTCTCCCTCGGTGGGACTACGAGCAGTACTTC. It codes for CASSPPVLPRWDYEQYF. The variable domain in full, completed from reference TRBV2 and TRBJ2-7, reads EPEVTQTPSHQVTQMGQEVILRCVPISNHLYFYWYRQILGQKVEFLVSFYNNEISEKSEIFDDQFSVERPDGSNFTLKIRSTKLEDSAMYFCASSPPVLPRWDYEQYFGPGTRLTVT.

The chain joins TRBV19 to TRBJ1-5; 12 bases agree with TRBD1. The CDR3 sequence is 17 residues long. J lost 1 base, V lost 5 bases, and 6 bases had no gene match. The V gene's germline CDR1 is LNHDA and CDR2 SQIVND (reference sequence). Here the CDR3 DNA reads TGTGCCAGTAGTTTTGTCGGGACAGGGGGCAGCAATCAGCCCCAGCATTTT. Translation gives CASSFVGTGGSNQPQHF.

The V call is TRBV10-3, the J call TRBJ2-6; D is unresolved. V gave up 6 bases and J gave up 2 bases, with 14 bases separating them. CDR1 and CDR2 from the germline V gene are ENHRY and SYGVKD. The CDR3 has 16 residues. The CDR3 sequence: CAISKFPGAGANVLTF. The DNA for the CDR3 is TGTGCCATCAGCAAGTTCCCAGGCGCTGGGGCCAACGTCCTGACTTTC.

This clone occurred a few times. The CDR3 region is CASSLGGMNTEAFF. The DNA of the CDR3 is TGTGCCAGTAGTCTGGGCGGTATGAACACTGAAGCTTTCTTT. The V and J genes are TRBV19 and TRBJ1-1; D ambiguous. Between the trimmed V and J ends, which lost 5 bases and 0 bases, there was a span of 10 bases. This CDR3 spans 14 amino acids. In germline, CDR1 is LNHDA, CDR2 SQIVND (reference sequence).

V gene TRBV14 combines with J gene TRBJ1-3; the D gene is possibly TRBD1 (5 bases). Germline V lookup: CDR1 SGHDN, CDR2 FVKESK. The V gene lost 3 bases and the J gene lost 0 bases, with 15 bases spanning the gap. The length of the CDR3 is 17 residues. The DNA of the CDR3 is TGTGCCAGCAGCCAGGGGACGCTAAGGGACTCTGGAAACACCATATATTTT. The encoded protein is CASSQGTLRDSGNTIYF.

The chain links TRBV7-9 to TRBJ2-5; D may match TRBD1 or TRBD2 (6 bases each). The J call may be wrong; the DNA end is better matched by TRBJ2-7. Germline lookup yields CDR1 SEHNR and CDR2 FQNEAQ (reference sequence). The CDR3 has 14 residues. The CDR3 spells CASSPQGTSYEQYF. The DNA for the CDR3 is TGTGCCAGCAGCCCCCAGGGGACTTCCTACGAGCAGTACTTC.

As regards this clone: Compared with germline, one end of the junction differs, possibly owing to a read error. J is TRBJ2-7 and V is TRBV6-5; 8 positions agree with TRBD2. This CDR3 region has 12 residues. Germline assignment: CDR1 MNHEY and CDR2 SVGAGI. For the CDR3, the DNA is TGTGCCAGCAACCCCGGGGGGGGTCCAATCAACTTC. It specifies CASNPGGGPINF.

This rearrangement joins TRBV6-1 to TRBJ1-1; 9 bases are shared with TRBD1. J was trimmed by 4 bases and V by 3 bases; bases with no gene match: 9. CDR3 size: 16 residues. CDR1 is MNHNS, CDR2 SASEGT, per germline. Here the CDR3 reads CASSDPSGTGSTEAFF. In nucleotides, the CDR3 is TGTGCCAGCAGTGATCCCTCCGGGACAGGGAGCACTGAAGCTTTCTTT.

The chain's CDR3 is CASSHMLLAGVRNEQFF. Here the CDR3 DNA reads TGCGCCAGCAGTCACATGCTACTAGCGGGAGTTCGGAATGAGCAGTTCTTC. This sequence joins TRBV23-1 and TRBJ2-1; 11 bases match TRBD2. TRBV23-1 is annotated as an ORF whose role is uncertain. The CDR3 spans 17 residues. V was clipped by 3 bases and J by 7 bases; unmatched bases: 11.

The chain is built from TRBV7-9 and TRBJ2-4; D is possibly TRBD2 (5 bases). The V and J ends lost 5 bases and 0 bases respectively, with 14 bases between them. Germline CDR1 SEHNR, CDR2 FQNEAQ (reference sequence). This CDR3 region has 16 residues. The DNA of the CDR3 is TGTGCCAGCAGCCCGACGGGAAGCATAGCCAAAAACATTCAGTACTTC. Encoded protein: CASSPTGSIAKNIQYF.

In DNA form, the CDR3 reads TGTGCCAGCAGTTCGTCCGGGACAGGGGGCGCGGTCGAGCAGTACTTC. Translation: CASSSSGTGGAVEQYF. The chain carries TRBV28 and TRBJ2-7, with 12 bases aligning to TRBD1. Per germline, CDR1 MDHEN and CDR2 SYDVKM. V shed 4 bases and J 6 bases; nucleotides not matched to a gene: 10. The CDR3 runs to 16 residues.

A few counts support this clone. CDR3 nucleotide sequence: TGCGCCAGCAGTCTGAAGCCTGTGGAGACCCAGTACTTC. It translates to CASSLKPVETQYF. The chain joins TRBV5-1 to TRBJ2-5; D uncertain. V shed 5 bases and J shed 5 bases, with 13 bases lying between them. CDR3 length equals 13 residues. Germline V gene sequence: CDR1 SGHRS, CDR2 YFSETQ. The variable domain in full, completed from reference TRBV5-1 and TRBJ2-5, reads KAGVTQTPRYLIKTRGQQVTLSCSPISGHRSVSWYQQTPGQGLQFLFEYFSETQRNKGNFPGRFSGRQFSNSRSEMNVSTLELGDSALYLCASSLKPVETQYFGPGTRLLVL.

This clone has a handful of counts. The chain is built from TRBV14 and TRBJ1-1; unclear D gene. Germline V gene lookup returns CDR1 SGHDN and CDR2 FVKESK. The CDR3 is made up of 12 amino acids. Trimming cost V 6 bases and J 0 bases, with 5 bases left between them. CDR3 protein: CASSTMNTEAFF. CDR3 DNA sequence: TGTGCCAGCAGTACCATGAACACTGAAGCTTTCTTT.

The chain recombines TRBV6-5 with TRBJ1-2, with a tentative D call TRBD1 (5 bases). V lost 3 bases to trimming and J lost 7 bases, with 15 bases between them. The CDR3 contains 14 residues. Germline assignment: CDR1 MNHEY and CDR2 SVGAGI. CDR3 in DNA: TGTGCCAGCAGTTATCGCGGGACGACGATTGGCTACACCTTC. It codes for CASSYRGTTIGYTF.